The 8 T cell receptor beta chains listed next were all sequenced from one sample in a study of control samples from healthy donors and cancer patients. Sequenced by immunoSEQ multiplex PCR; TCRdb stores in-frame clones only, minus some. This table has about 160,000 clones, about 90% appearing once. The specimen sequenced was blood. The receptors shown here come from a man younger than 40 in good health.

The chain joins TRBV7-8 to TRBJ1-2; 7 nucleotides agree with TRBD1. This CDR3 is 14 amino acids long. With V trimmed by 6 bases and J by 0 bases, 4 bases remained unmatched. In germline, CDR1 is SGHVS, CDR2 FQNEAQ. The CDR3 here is CASSQQGTNYGYTF. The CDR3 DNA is TGTGCCAGCAGTCAACAGGGGACTAACTATGGCTACACCTTC.

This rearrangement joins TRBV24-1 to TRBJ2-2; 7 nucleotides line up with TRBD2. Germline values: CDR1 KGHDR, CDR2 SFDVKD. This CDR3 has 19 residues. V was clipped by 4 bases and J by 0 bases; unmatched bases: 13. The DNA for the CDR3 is TGTGCCACCAGTGACCCTGGGGGAGGGGACGGCTCGAACACCGGGGAGCTGTTTTTT. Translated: CATSDPGGGDGSNTGELFF.

CDR3 DNA sequence: TGTGCCAGCAGTAACCCCGCGGAGTCCTCACCCCTCCACTTT. Encoded protein: CASSNPAESSPLHF. The chain couples TRBV7-2 to TRBJ1-6; D unclear. Germline values: CDR1 SGHTA, CDR2 FQGNSA. This CDR3 is 14 amino acids long. Between the trimmed V and J ends, which lost 6 bases and 10 bases, there was a span of 16 bases.

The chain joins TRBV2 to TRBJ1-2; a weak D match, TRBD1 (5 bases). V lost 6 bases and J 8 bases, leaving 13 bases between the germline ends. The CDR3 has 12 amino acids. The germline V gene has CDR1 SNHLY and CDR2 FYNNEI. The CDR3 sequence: CASRGELGGYTF. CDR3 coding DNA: TGTGCCAGCAGAGGGGAGTTAGGAGGCTACACCTTC.

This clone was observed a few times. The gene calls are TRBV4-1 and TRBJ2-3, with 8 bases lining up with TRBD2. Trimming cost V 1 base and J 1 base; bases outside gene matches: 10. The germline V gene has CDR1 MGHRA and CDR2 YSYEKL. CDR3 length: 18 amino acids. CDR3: CASSQGGLVIPRTDTQYF. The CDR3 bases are TGCGCCAGCAGCCAAGGGGGACTAGTCATTCCCCGCACAGATACGCAGTATTTT.

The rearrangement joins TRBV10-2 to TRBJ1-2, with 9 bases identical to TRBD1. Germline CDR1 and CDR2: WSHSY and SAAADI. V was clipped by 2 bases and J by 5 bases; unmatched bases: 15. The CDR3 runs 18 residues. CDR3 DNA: TGCGCCAGCAGTGAGCCACCGGGACAGGGCGGAGTTGGGTATGGCTACACCTTC. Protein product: CASSEPPGQGGVGYGYTF.

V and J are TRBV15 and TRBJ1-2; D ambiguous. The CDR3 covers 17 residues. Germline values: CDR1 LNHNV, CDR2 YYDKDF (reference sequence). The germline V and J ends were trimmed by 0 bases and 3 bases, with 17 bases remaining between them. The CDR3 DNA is TGTGCCACCAGCAGAGATCTCGTCTCGCCGGGGTACTATGGCTACACCTTC. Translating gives CATSRDLVSPGYYGYTF.

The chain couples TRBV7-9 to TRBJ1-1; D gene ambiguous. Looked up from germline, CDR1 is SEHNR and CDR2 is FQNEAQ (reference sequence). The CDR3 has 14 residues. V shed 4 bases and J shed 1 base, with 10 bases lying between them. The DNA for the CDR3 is TGTGCCAGCAGCTACGGGAAACAGAACACTGAAGCTTTCTTT. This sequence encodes CASSYGKQNTEAFF.